This T cell receptor beta chain came from a study of CD8 T cells in Susac syndrome. Sequencing targeted TCR beta in blood CD8+ and CD4+ T cells. Negative isolation yielded the CD8+ and CD4+ T cells, while FACS enriched the TEMRA cells. There are 16 residues in the CDR3. Per germline, CDR1 LGHNA and CDR2 YSLEER. V lost 1 base to trimming and J lost 2 bases, with 12 bases between them. Random hexamers were used to reverse transcribe 0.5 to 1 ug of RNA. immunoSEQ multiplex PCR amplified TCR beta CDR3 across 54 Vbeta, 13 Jbeta. Using its own MiXCR run on the immunoSEQ multiplex PCR reads, TCRdb lists one record per CDR3 protein. Of 120,000 or so distinct CDR3 sequences in the sample, 90% to 95% were seen once.

The sample comprised CD4+ T cells from PBMCs. The genes are TRBV4-3 and TRBJ2-1; D unclear. This sequence was found in a human donor in good health. The CDR3 nucleotides read TGCGCCAGCAGCCAAGGACTGGCAGCTACCTACAATGAGCAGTTCTTC. It codes for CASSQGLAATYNEQFF.